The entry that follows covers one T cell receptor (beta chain) sequence. This sample was included in a study of glioma-infiltrating T cells after dendritic cell vaccination. Study information: Dendritic cells derived from monocytes and pulsed with autologous tumor lysate formed the vaccine. Three intradermal dendritic cell vaccine injections were given every two weeks.

Measured with immunoSEQ multiplex PCR; TCRdb has only the in-frame clones, and not every one. This sample carries roughly 100,000 clones, 90% of them seen once, and the ten largest clones take over 2.5%. The CDR3 is 14 amino acids. V dropped 5 bases and J dropped 3; count of bases not matched to a gene: 8. CDR1 and CDR2 from the germline V gene are SGDLS and YYNGEE. Described time point: after dendritic cell vaccination, including at tumor progression/relapse. No glioblastoma patient carried an isocitrate dehydrogenase mutation. Sequencing used blood, obtained after dendritic cell vaccination. The rearrangement uses TRBV9 and TRBJ2-7; 7 positions match TRBD2. The receptor's source is a human donor with glioblastoma. CDR3 loop: CASSKSSGVYEQYF. The CDR3 DNA follows: TGTGCCAGCAGTAAATCTAGCGGAGTCTACGAGCAGTACTTC.